These 6 T cell receptor beta chains share one sample of origin, sequenced in a study of response to subunit inactivated influenza vaccine. MiXCR was run by TCRdb on the RT-PCR reads, yielding one entry per CDR3 protein. This sample yields approximately 200,000 distinct CDR3 sequences, of which around an eighth are seen a single time; about 28% belongs to the top ten. The sample in question was CD8+ T cells sorted from PBMCs, obtained 5 days after vaccination. The origin of the receptors is a man in his fifties who received an inactivated influenza vaccine.

This clonotype has just one count. The chain has TRBV5-1 and TRBJ2-7; TRBD2 matches 11 bases. The CDR3 is made up of 16 amino acids. CDR1 and CDR2 from the germline V gene are SGHRS and YFSETQ. V dropped 4 bases and J dropped 2; count of bases not matched to a gene: 8. CDR3 coding DNA: TGCGCCAGCAGCCAGCCCCTAGCGGGGGGTGCCTACGAGCAGTACTTC. Protein sequence: CASSQPLAGGAYEQYF. Combining the CDR3 with reference TRBV5-1 and TRBJ2-7 gives the whole variable domain KAGVTQTPRYLIKTRGQQVTLSCSPISGHRSVSWYQQTPGQGLQFLFEYFSETQRNKGNFPGRFSGRQFSNSRSEMNVSTLELGDSALYLCASSQPLAGGAYEQYFGPGTRLTVT.

V gene TRBV27 combines with J gene TRBJ2-3, with 13 positions matching TRBD2. Germline V gene lookup returns CDR1 MNHEY and CDR2 SMNVEV (reference sequence). V shed 6 bases, J shed 0 bases, and the junction held 9 bases outside the gene matches. The CDR3 contains 18 residues. CDR3 DNA sequence: TGTGCCAGCAGGGGACTAGCGGGACGACCGTCTAGCACAGATACGCAGTATTTT. As protein: CASRGLAGRPSSTDTQYF.

V is TRBV7-9 and J is TRBJ2-1; 8 positions match TRBD2. There are 15 residues in the CDR3. V shed 6 bases, J shed 2 bases, and the junction held 6 bases outside the gene matches. Germline V gene data show CDR1 as SEHNR and CDR2 as FQNEAQ (reference sequence). CDR3 coding DNA: TGTGCCAGCAGTGCAAGCGGGGGAACCTACAATGAGCAGTTCTTC. Residues: CASSASGGTYNEQFF. The full variable domain, its missing parts supplied by reference TRBV7-9 and TRBJ2-1, is DTGVSQNPRHKITKRGQNVTFRCDPISEHNRLYWYRQTLGQGPEFLTYFQNEAQLEKSRLLSDRFSAERPKGSFSTLEIQRTEQGDSAMYLCASSASGGTYNEQFFGPGTRLTVL.

The chain couples TRBV15 to TRBJ1-5; unclear D gene. Trimming pared 3 bases from V and 1 base from J, leaving 10 bases between. CDR3 length equals 15 residues. Germline V CDR1 and CDR2: LNHNV, YYDKDF (reference sequence). CDR3 in amino acids: CATSRDYKSNQPQHF. The CDR3, as DNA: TGTGCCACCAGCAGGGACTATAAGAGCAATCAGCCCCAGCATTTT.

There are many counts of this clonotype. The chain recombines TRBV12-3 or TRBV12-4 with TRBJ2-2; 8 bases match TRBD1. V lost 3 bases, J lost 3 bases, and 9 bases stayed unmatched. The CDR3 is 17 residues long. The CDR3 spells CASSFAFVTGDTGELFF. CDR3 DNA: TGTGCCAGCAGTTTCGCGTTTGTGACAGGGGACACCGGGGAGCTGTTTTTT.

This rearrangement joins TRBV12-3 or TRBV12-4 to TRBJ2-5; 12 positions match TRBD2. The V gene end was trimmed by 5 bases and the J gene end by 4 bases; junction bases not matched to a gene: 8. CDR3 length: 16 amino acids. The CDR3 spells CASSPLAGGPGETQYF. The DNA for the CDR3 is TGTGCCAGCAGTCCTCTAGCGGGGGGGCCGGGAGAGACCCAGTACTTC.